Below are 7 T cell receptor beta chains sequenced from a single sample in a study of identical twins. Each CDR3 protein gets one entry after TCRdb re-called the 5' RACE reads with MiXCR. Of hundreds of thousands of distinct CDR3 sequences listed, 6% to 8.5% are singletons. In addition, the sample was reused for a study of yellow fever vaccine responses in identical twins.

Material: CD8+ T cells sorted from blood. The receptor set was obtained from a woman aged 18-29 years in good health.

The V and J genes are TRBV3-1 and TRBJ2-1, with 10 bases identical to TRBD2. Trimming cost V 0 bases and J 0 bases; bases outside gene matches: 2. The CDR3 contains 17 residues. CDR1 LGHDT and CDR2 YNNKEL come from the germline V gene (reference sequence). CDR3 amino acids: CASSQEPSGSSYNEQFF. The CDR3 nucleotides are TGTGCCAGCAGCCAAGAGCCTAGCGGGAGCTCCTACAATGAGCAGTTCTTC.

Here the CDR3 reads CATSAGTGNYEQYV. The CDR3 nucleotides read TGTGCCACCTCAGCGGGTACAGGAAACTACGAGCAGTACGTC. The chain employs TRBV27 and TRBJ2-7; tentative D call: TRBD2 (6 bases). Germline V gives CDR1 MNHEY, CDR2 SMNVEV (reference sequence). The CDR3 runs 14 residues. Trimming removed 10 bases from V and 3 bases from J, with 19 bases in between.

The J gene is TRBJ1-1, the V gene TRBV18; 7 bases line up with TRBD1. Germline CDR1 KGHSH, CDR2 LQKENI. V dropped 6 bases and J dropped 4; count of bases not matched to a gene: 2. There are 12 residues in the CDR3. The CDR3 loop reads CASSWDSTEAFF. As DNA, the CDR3 is TGTGCCAGCTCTTGGGACAGCACTGAAGCTTTCTTT.

Here the CDR3 DNA reads TGCAGCTTTTGGGGTTTAGTAAGTGGGGGGACCTACAATGAGCAGTTCTTC. As protein: CSFWGLVSGGTYNEQFF. The chain employs TRBV20-1 and TRBJ2-1, with a weak D call TRBD2 (6 bases). The length of the CDR3 is 17 residues. Germline CDR1 is DFQATT and CDR2 is SNEGSKA (reference sequence).

This chain uses TRBV13 with TRBJ2-3, with D unresolved. V lost 5 bases to trimming and J lost 3 bases, with 18 bases between them. CDR1 is PRHDT and CDR2 is FYEKMQ in the germline V gene (reference sequence). The CDR3 is 16 residues long. This chain's CDR3 is CASSEDGGKRTDTQYF. The CDR3 DNA follows: TGTGCCAGCAGCGAAGATGGCGGTAAGAGGACAGATACGCAGTATTTT.

This clonotype came up many times. The rearrangement uses TRBV9 and TRBJ2-7; unclear D gene. This CDR3 is built from 14 residues. Trimming pared 4 bases from V and 0 bases from J, leaving 11 bases between. Looked up from germline, CDR1 is SGDLS and CDR2 is YYNGEE. CDR3 loop: CASSQMGSSYEQYF. The CDR3 nucleotides read TGTGCCAGCAGCCAAATGGGCAGCTCCTACGAGCAGTACTTC.

V and J are TRBV20-1 and TRBJ2-3; 16 bases are shared with TRBD2. CDR1 is DFQATT and CDR2 is SNEGSKA in the germline V gene (reference sequence). V was clipped by 6 bases and J by 4 bases; unmatched bases: 13. This CDR3 is built from 18 residues. The CDR3 coding sequence is TGCAGTGCAAGTGGGGGGACTAGCGGGAGGGCCCCAGCAGATACGCAGTATTTT. It translates to CSASGGTSGRAPADTQYF.